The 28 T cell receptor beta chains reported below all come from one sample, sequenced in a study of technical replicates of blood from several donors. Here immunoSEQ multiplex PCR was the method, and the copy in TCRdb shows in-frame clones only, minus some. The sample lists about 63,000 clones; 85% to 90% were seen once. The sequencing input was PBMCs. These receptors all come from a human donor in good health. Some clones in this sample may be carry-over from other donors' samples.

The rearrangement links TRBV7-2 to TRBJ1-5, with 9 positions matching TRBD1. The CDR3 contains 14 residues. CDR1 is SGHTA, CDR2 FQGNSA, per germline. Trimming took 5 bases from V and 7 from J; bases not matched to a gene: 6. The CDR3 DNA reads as TGTGCCAGCAGCGACTACAGGGGGCTCCAGCCCCAGCATTTT. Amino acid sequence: CASSDYRGLQPQHF.

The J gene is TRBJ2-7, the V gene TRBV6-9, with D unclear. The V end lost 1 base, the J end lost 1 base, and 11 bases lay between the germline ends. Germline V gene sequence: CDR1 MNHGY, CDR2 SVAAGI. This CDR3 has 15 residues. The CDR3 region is CASSYCWRPSYEQYF. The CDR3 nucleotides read TGTGCCAGCAGTTATTGCTGGCGGCCATCCTACGAGCAGTACTTC.

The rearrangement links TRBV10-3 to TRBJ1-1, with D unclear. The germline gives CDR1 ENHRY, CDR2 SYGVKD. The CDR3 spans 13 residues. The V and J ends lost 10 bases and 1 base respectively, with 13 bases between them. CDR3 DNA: TGTGCCAGCCTAACGGTCCCGAACACTGAAGCTTTCTTT. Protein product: CASLTVPNTEAFF.

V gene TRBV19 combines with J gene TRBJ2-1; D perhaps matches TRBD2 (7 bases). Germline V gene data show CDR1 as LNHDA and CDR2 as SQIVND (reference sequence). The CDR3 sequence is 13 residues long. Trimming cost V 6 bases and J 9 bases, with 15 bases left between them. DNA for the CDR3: TGTGCCAGTAGCCGGGGGGCGAGGAGTGAGCAGTTCTTC. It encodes CASSRGARSEQFF.

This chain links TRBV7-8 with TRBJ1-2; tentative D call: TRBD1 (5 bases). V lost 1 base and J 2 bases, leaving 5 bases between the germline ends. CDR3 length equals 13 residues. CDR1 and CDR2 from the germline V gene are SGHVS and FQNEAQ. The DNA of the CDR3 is TGTGCCAGCAGCTTAGGGACAAACTATGGCTACACCTTC. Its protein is CASSLGTNYGYTF.

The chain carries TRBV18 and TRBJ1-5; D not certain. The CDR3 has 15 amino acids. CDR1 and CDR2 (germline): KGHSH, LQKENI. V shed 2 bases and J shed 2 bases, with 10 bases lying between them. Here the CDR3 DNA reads TGTGCCAGCTCACCAGAGGGTGTGGGCAATCAGCCCCAGCATTTT. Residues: CASSPEGVGNQPQHF.

CDR3 residues: CASSLNRQGADEKLFF. The CDR3 coding sequence is TGTGCCAGCTCACTAAACAGACAGGGGGCGGATGAAAAACTGTTTTTT. The V gene is TRBV18, the J gene TRBJ1-4; 10 bases match TRBD1. The CDR3 runs 16 residues. V lost 4 bases and J lost 6; bases outside the gene matches: 8. Germline CDR1 reads KGHSH; CDR2 reads LQKENI.

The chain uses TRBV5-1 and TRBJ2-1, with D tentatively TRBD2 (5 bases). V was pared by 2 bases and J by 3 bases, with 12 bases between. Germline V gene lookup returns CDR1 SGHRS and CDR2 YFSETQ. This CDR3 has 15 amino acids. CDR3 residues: CASSFGRDYYNEQFF. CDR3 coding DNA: TGCGCCAGCAGCTTTGGCCGAGACTACTACAATGAGCAGTTCTTC.

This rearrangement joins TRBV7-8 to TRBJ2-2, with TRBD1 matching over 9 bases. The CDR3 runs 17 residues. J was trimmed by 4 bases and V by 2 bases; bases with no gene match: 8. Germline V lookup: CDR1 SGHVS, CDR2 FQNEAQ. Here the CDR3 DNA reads TGTGCCAGCAGCTTAAGGGGGACAGGGACTACCACCGGGGAGCTGTTTTTT. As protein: CASSLRGTGTTTGELFF. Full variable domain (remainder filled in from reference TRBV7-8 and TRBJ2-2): GAGVSQSPRYKVAKRGQDVALRCDPISGHVSLFWYQQALGQGPEFLTYFQNEAQLDKSGLPSDRFFAERPEGSVSTLKIQRTQQEDSAVYLCASSLRGTGTTTGELFFGEGSRLTVL.

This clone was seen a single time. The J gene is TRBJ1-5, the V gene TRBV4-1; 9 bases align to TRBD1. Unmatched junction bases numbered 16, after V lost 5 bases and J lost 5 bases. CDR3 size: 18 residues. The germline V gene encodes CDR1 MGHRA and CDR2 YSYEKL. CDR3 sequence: CASSKSPGRDRADQPQHF. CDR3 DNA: TGCGCCAGCAGCAAATCCCCCGGCCGGGACAGGGCGGATCAGCCCCAGCATTTT.

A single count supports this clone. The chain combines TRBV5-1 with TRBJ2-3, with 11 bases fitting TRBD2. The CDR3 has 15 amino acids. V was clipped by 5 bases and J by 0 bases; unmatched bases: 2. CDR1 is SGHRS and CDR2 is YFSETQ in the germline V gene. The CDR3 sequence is CASRWTSGSTDTQYF. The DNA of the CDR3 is TGCGCCAGCAGATGGACTAGCGGGAGCACAGATACGCAGTATTTT.

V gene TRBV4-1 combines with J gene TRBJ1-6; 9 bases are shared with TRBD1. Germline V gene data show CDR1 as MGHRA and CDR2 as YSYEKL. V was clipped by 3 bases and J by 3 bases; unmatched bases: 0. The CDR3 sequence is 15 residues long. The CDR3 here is CASSQTGGYNSPLHF. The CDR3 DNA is TGCGCCAGCAGCCAGACAGGGGGCTATAATTCACCCCTCCACTTT.

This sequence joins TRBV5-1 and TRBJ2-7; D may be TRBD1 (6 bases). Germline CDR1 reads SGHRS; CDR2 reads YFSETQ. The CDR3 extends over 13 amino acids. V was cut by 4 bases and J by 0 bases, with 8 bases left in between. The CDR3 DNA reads TGCGCCAGCAGCAGGGACATCTCCTACGAGCAGTACTTC. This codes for CASSRDISYEQYF. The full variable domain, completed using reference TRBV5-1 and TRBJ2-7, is KAGVTQTPRYLIKTRGQQVTLSCSPISGHRSVSWYQQTPGQGLQFLFEYFSETQRNKGNFPGRFSGRQFSNSRSEMNVSTLELGDSALYLCASSRDISYEQYFGPGTRLTVT.

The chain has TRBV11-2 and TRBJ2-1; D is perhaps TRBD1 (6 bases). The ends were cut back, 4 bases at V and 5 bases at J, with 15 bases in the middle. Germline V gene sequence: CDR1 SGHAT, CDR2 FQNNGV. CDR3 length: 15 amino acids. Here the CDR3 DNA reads TGTGCCAGCAGCTCGAGACAGGCAGGTCACAATGAGCAGTTCTTC. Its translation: CASSSRQAGHNEQFF.

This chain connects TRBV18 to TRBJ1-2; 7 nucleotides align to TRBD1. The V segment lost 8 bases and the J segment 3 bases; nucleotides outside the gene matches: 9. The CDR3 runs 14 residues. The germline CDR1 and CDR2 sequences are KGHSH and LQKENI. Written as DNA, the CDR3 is TGTGCCAGCCGTAGACAGGGACGGGACTATGGCTACACCTTC. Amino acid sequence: CASRRQGRDYGYTF.

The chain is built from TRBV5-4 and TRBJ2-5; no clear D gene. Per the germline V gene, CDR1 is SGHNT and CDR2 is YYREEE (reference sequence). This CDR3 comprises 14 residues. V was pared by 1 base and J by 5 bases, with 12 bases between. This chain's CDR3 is CASSLLSAAETQYF. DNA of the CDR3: TGTGCCAGCAGCTTGTTGTCTGCGGCGGAGACCCAGTACTTC.

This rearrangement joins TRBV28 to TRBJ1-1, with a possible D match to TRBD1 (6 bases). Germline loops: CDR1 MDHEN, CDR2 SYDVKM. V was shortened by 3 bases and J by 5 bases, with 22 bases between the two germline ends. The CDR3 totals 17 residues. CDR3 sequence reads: CASSLTGSVGWKTEAFF. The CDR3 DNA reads TGTGCCAGCAGTTTGACAGGTTCGGTCGGGTGGAAGACTGAAGCTTTCTTT.

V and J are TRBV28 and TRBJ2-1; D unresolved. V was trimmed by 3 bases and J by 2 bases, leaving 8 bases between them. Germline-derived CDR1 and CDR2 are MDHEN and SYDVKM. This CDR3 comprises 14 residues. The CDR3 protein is CASSLPGAYNEQFF. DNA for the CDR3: TGTGCCAGCAGTTTGCCCGGAGCCTACAATGAGCAGTTCTTC.

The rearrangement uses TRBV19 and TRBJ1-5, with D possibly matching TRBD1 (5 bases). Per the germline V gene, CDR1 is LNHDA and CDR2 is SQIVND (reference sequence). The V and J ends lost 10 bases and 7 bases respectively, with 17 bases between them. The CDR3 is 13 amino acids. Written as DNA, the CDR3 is TGTGCCACCCAAACCCGCGGGGACCAGCCCCAGCATTTT. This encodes CATQTRGDQPQHF.

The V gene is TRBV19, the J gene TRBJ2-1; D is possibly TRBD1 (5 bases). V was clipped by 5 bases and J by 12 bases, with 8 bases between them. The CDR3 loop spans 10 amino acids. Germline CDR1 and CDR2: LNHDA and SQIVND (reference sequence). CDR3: CASSGAVQFF. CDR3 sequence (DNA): TGTGCCAGTAGTGGGGCGGTGCAGTTCTTC.

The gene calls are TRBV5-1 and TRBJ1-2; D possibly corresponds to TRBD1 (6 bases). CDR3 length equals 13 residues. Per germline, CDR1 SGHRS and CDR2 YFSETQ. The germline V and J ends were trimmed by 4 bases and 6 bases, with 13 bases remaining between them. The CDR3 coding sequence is TGCGCCAGCAGCCCCCCGCAGGGGCATGGCTACACCTTC. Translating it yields CASSPPQGHGYTF.

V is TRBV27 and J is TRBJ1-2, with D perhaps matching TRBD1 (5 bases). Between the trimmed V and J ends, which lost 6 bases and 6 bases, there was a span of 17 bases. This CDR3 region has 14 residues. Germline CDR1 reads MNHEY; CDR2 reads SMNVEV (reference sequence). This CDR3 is CASRPNLRVDGYTF. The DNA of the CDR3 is TGTGCCAGCAGGCCAAATCTCAGGGTGGATGGCTACACCTTC.

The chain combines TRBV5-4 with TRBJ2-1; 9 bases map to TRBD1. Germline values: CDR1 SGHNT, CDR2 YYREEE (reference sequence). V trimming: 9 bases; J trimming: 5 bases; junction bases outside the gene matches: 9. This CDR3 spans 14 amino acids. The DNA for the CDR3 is TGTGCCAACTGGAGACAGGGGGTGGACAATGAGCAGTTCTTC. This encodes CANWRQGVDNEQFF.

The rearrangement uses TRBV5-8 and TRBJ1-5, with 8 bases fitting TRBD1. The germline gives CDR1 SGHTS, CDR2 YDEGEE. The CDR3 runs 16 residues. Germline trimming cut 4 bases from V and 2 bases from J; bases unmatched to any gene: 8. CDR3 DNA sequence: TGTGCCAGCAGCGCTGCGACGGGACAGGGCAATCAGCCCCAGCATTTT. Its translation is CASSAATGQGNQPQHF.

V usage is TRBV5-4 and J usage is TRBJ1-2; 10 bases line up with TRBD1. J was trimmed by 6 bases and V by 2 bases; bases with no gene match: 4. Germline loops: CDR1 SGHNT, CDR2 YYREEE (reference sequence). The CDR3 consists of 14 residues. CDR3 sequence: CASSFRQGANGYTF. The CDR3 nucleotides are TGTGCCAGCAGCTTTAGACAGGGGGCGAATGGCTACACCTTC.

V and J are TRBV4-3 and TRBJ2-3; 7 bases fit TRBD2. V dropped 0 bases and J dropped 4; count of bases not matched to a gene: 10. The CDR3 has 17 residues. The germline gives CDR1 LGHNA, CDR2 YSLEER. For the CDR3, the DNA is TGCGCCAGCAGCCAAGATCAAGGCGGGAGCGGGGCAGATACGCAGTATTTT. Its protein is CASSQDQGGSGADTQYF.

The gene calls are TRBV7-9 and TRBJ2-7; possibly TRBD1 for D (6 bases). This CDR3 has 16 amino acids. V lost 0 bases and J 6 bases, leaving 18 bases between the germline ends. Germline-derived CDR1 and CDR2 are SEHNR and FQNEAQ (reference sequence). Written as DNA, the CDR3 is TGTGCCAGCAGCTTAGCGGGGGCACTCAAGGGGCTCGAGCAGTACTTC. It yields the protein CASSLAGALKGLEQYF.

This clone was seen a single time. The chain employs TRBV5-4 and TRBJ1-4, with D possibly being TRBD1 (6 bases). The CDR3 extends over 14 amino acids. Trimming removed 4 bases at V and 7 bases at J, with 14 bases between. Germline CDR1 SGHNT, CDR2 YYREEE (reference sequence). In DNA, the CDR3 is TGTGCCAGCAGCCAGACAGGTCCGGGTGAAAAACTGTTTTTT. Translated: CASSQTGPGEKLFF.